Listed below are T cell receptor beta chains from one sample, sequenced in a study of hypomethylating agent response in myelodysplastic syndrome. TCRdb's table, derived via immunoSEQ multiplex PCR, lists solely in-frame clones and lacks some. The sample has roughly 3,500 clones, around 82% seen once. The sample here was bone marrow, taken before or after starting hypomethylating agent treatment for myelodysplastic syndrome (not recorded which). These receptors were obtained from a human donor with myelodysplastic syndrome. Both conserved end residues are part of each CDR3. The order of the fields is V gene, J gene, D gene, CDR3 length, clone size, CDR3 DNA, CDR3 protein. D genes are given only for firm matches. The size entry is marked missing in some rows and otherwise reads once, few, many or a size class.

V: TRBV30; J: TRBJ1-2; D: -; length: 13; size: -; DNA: TGTGCCTGGAGTGTAGACAGGAACTATGGCTACACCTTC; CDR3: CAWSVDRNYGYTF
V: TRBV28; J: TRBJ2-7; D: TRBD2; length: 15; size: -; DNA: TGTGCCAGCACCACCTCGGGGGGAGCGCGGTCCGAGCAGTACTTC; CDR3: CASTTSGGARSEQYF
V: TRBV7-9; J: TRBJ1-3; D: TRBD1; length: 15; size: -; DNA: TGTGCCAGCAGCCCGGACAGGGCCAGAAGGGACACCATATATTTT; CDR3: CASSPDRARRDTIYF
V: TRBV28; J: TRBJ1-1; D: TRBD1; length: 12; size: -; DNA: TGTGCCAGCAGTCTCCGGGACAGGGAAGCTTTCTTT; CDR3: CASSLRDREAFF
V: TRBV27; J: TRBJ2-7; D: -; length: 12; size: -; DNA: TGTGCCAGCAGCTCAGATACCTACGAGCAGTACTTC; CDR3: CASSSDTYEQYF
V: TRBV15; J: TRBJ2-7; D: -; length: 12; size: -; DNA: TGTGCCACCAGCGGACAGTCCTACGAGCAGTACTTC; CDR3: CATSGQSYEQYF
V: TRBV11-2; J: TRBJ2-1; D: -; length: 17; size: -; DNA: TGTGCCAGCAGCTCCACGAGACTAGAAAGCTCCTACAATGAGCAGTTCTTC; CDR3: CASSSTRLESSYNEQFF
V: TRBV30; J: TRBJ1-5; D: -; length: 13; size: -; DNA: TGTGCCTGGAGGGGGAATAGCAATCAGCCCCAGCATTTT; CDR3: CAWRGNSNQPQHF
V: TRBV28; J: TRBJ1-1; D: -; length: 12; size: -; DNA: TGTGCCAGCAGTCTCACCCACACTGAAGCTTTCTTT; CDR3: CASSLTHTEAFF
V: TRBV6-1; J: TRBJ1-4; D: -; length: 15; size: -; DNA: TGTGCCAGCAGGGCCGGGACATTAACTAATGAAAAACTGTTTTTT; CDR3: CASRAGTLTNEKLFF
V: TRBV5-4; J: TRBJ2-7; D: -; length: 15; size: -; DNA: TGTACCAGCAGCTCAGGAGGGCGGGGCCTGGGCGAGCAGTACTTC; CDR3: CTSSSGGRGLGEQYF
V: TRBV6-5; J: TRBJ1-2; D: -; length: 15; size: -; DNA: TGTGCCAGCAGCTATTCCCCCCCAGGGGTCTATGGCTACACCTTC; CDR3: CASSYSPPGVYGYTF
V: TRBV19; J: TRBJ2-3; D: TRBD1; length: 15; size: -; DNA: TGTGCCAGTAGACACGGGACAGGGGCCACAGATACGCAGTATTTT; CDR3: CASRHGTGATDTQYF
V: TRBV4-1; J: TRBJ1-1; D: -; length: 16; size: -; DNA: TGCGCCAGCAGCCAAGACCCCCCAGGGCGGAACACTGAAGCTTTCTTT; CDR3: CASSQDPPGRNTEAFF
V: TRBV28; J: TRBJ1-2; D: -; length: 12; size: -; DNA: TGTGCCAGCATGGCCACCAGCTATGGCTACACCTTC; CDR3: CASMATSYGYTF
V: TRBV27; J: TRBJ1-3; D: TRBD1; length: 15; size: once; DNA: TGTGCCAGCAGTCCCCTGACAGGGGCTGGAAACACCATATATTTT; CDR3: CASSPLTGAGNTIYF
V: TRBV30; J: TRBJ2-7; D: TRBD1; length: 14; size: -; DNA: TGTGCCTGGAGGCGGGACAGGGGTCCCTACGAGCAGTACTTC; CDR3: CAWRRDRGPYEQYF